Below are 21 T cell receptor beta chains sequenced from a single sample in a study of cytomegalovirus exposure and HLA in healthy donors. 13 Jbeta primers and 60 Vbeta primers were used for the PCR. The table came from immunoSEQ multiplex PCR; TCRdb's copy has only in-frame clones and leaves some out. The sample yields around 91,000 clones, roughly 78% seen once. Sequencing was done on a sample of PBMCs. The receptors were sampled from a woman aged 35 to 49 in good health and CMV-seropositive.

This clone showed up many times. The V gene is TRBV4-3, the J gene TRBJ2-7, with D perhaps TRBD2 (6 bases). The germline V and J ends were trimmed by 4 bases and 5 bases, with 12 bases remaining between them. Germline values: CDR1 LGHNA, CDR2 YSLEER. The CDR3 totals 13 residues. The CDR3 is CASSLGDLDEQYF. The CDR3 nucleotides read TGCGCCAGCAGCCTGGGGGACTTAGACGAGCAGTACTTC.

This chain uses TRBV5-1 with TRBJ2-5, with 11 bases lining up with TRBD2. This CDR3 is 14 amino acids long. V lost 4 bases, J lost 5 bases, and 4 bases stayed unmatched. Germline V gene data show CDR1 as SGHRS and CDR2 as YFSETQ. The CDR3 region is CASSQLAGVETQYF. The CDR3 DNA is TGCGCCAGCAGCCAACTAGCGGGAGTGGAGACCCAGTACTTC.

For the CDR3, the DNA is TGTGCCACCAGCCTCAGACAGGGTGTGAACACTGAAGCTTTCTTT. It is translated as CATSLRQGVNTEAFF. V usage is TRBV15 and J usage is TRBJ1-1, with TRBD1 identical over 7 bases. CDR1 LNHNV and CDR2 YYDKDF come from the germline V gene (reference sequence). CDR3 length: 15 residues. V lost 5 bases and J lost 0; bases outside the gene matches: 6.

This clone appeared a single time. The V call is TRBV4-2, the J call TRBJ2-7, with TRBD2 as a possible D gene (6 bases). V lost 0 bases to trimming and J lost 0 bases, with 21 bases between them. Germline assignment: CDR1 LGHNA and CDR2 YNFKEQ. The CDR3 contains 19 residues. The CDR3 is CASSQDVGETSISSYEQYF. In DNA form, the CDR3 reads TGTGCCAGCAGCCAAGATGTGGGCGAAACTAGCATCAGCTCCTACGAGCAGTACTTC.

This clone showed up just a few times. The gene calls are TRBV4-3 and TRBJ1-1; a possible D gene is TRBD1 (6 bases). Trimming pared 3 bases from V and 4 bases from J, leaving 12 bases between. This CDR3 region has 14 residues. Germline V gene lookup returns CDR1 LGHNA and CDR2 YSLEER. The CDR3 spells CASSHRGLSTEAFF. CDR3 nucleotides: TGCGCCAGCAGCCACAGGGGCCTGAGCACTGAAGCTTTCTTT.

CDR3 residues: CASTGGGFGTEAFF. CDR3 coding DNA: TGTGCCAGCACAGGAGGGGGCTTTGGCACTGAAGCTTTCTTT. V gene TRBV2 combines with J gene TRBJ1-1; TRBD1 agrees at 7 bases. Germline V lookup: CDR1 SNHLY, CDR2 FYNNEI. Trimming at V came to 7 bases and at J to 4 bases, leaving 9 bases not matched to a gene. The CDR3 runs to 14 residues.

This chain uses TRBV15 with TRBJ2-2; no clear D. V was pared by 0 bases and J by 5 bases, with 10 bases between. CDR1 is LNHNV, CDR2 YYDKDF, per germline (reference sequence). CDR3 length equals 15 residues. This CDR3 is CATSRDPRVTGELFF. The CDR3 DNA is TGTGCCACCAGCAGAGATCCACGGGTTACCGGGGAGCTGTTTTTT. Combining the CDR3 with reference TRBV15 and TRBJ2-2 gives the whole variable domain DAMVIQNPRYQVTQFGKPVTLSCSQTLNHNVMYWYQQKSSQAPKLLFHYYDKDFNNEADTPDNFQSRRPNTSFCFLDIRSPGLGDTAMYLCATSRDPRVTGELFFGEGSRLTVL.

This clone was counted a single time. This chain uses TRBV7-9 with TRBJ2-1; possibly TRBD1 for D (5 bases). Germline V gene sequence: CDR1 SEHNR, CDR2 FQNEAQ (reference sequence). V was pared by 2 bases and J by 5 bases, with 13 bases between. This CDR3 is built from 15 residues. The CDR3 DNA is TGTGCCAGCAGCTTAACCCCGGACATACACAATGAGCAGTTCTTC. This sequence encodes CASSLTPDIHNEQFF. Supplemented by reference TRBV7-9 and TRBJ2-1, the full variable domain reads DTGVSQNPRHKITKRGQNVTFRCDPISEHNRLYWYRQTLGQGPEFLTYFQNEAQLEKSRLLSDRFSAERPKGSFSTLEIQRTEQGDSAMYLCASSLTPDIHNEQFFGPGTRLTVL.

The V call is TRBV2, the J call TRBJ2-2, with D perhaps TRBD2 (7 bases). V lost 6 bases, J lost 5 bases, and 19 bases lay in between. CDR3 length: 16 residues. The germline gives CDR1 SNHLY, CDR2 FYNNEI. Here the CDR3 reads CASRGGPLGVTGELFF. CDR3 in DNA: TGTGCCAGCAGGGGGGGGCCCCTGGGAGTAACCGGGGAGCTGTTTTTT.

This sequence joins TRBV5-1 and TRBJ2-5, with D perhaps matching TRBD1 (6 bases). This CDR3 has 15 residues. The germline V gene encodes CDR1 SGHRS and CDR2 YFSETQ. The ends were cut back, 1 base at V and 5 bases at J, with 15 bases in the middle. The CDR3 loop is CASSLYAGEGETQYF. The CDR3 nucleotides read TGCGCCAGCAGCTTGTACGCAGGGGAAGGCGAGACCCAGTACTTC.

DNA for the CDR3: TGTGCCAGCAGCCTTTTAGGGACTAGTCACTCCTACGAGCAGTACTTC. Protein: CASSLLGTSHSYEQYF. The genes are TRBV9 and TRBJ2-7; TRBD2 matches at 8 bases. The germline V gene encodes CDR1 SGDLS and CDR2 YYNGEE. This CDR3 has 16 amino acids. With 4 bases clipped from V and 0 bases from J, the junction kept 9 bases outside the gene matches.

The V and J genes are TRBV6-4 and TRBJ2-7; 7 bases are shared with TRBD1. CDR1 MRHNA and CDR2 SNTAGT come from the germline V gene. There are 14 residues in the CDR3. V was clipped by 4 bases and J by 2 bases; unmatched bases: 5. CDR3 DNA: TGTGCCAGCAGTGGACAGGGCCATCCCTACGAGCAGTACTTC. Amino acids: CASSGQGHPYEQYF.

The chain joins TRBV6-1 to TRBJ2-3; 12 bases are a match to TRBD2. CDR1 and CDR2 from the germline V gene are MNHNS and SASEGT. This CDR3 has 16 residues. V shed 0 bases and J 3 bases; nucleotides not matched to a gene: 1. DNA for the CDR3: TGTGCCAGCAGTGAAGCGCTAGCGGGAGGGACAGATACGCAGTATTTT. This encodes CASSEALAGGTDTQYF.

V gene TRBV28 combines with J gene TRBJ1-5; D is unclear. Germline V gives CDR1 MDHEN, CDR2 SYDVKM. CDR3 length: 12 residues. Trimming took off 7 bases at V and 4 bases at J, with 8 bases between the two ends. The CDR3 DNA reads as TGTGCCAGCATCACGGGAAATCAGCCCCAGCATTTT. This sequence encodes CASITGNQPQHF.

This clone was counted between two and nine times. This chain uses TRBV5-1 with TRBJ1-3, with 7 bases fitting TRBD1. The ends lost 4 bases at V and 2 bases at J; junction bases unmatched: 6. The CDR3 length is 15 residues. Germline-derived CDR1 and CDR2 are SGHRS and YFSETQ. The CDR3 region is CASSRDSGTGNTIYF. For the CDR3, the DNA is TGCGCCAGCAGCCGGGACAGCGGTACTGGAAACACCATATATTTT.

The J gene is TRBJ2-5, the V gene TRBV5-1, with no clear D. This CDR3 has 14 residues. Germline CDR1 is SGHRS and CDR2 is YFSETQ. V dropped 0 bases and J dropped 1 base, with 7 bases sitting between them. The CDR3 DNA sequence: TGCGCCAGCAGCTTGGCGGCAGGCCAAGAGACCCAGTACTTC. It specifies CASSLAAGQETQYF.

The CDR3 nucleotides read TGTGCCAGCAGTTACTCTTCCGCCAGGGGGGAAAAACTGTTTTTT. Translated, it gives CASSYSSARGEKLFF. The V gene is TRBV6-5, the J gene TRBJ1-4; 7 bases are a match to TRBD1. The CDR3 extends over 15 amino acids. In germline, CDR1 is MNHEY, CDR2 SVGAGI. The J segment lost 8 bases and the V segment lost 0 bases, leaving 6 bases of the junction unmatched.

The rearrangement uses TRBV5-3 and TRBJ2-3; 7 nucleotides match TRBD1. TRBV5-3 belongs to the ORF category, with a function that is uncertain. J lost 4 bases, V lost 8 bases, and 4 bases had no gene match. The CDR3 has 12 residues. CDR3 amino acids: CASRQGADTQYF. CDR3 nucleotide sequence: TGTGCCAGCCGACAGGGTGCAGATACGCAGTATTTT.

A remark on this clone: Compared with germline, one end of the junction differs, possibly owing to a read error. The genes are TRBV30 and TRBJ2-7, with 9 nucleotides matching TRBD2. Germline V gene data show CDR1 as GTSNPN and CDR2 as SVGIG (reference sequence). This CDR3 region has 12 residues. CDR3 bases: TGTGCCTGGACTAGCGGGGATTACGGGCAGTACTTC. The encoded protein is CAWTSGDYGQYF.

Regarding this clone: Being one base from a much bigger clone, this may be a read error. The CDR3, as DNA: TGTGCTCGTGGACGTTCAGGGGGCGGAGGCTACACCTTC. Amino acids: CARGRSGGGGYTF. This rearrangement joins TRBV12-5 to TRBJ1-2; 8 bases line up with TRBD1. The CDR3 length is 13 residues. CDR1 is LGHNT and CDR2 is FRNRAP in the germline V gene.

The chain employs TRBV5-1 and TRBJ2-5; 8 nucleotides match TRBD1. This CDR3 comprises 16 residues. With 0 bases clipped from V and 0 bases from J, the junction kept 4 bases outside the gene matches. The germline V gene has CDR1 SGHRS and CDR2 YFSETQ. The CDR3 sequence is CASSLGGQGNQETQYF. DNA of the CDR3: TGCGCCAGCAGCTTGGGAGGACAGGGAAACCAAGAGACCCAGTACTTC.